This TCR beta chain was sequenced during a study of T cell repertoires in cytomegalovirus infection. Study as a whole: Evidence of both CMV infection and a matching HLA type came from public TCR beta signatures.

TCRdb reprocessed the reads via MiXCR and lists one record per CDR3 protein. The sample has about 230,000 distinct CDR3 sequences, under 8.5% seen once; the top ten hold around 6.5%. Germline lookup yields CDR1 MNHGY and CDR2 SAAAGT. The CDR3 loop spans 18 amino acids. V lost 4 bases and J lost 0, with 19 bases in between. For this clonotype: A read error may explain this, as a much larger clone is one base away.

Sequencing input: PBMCs. The rearrangement uses TRBV6-8 and TRBJ2-1; D possibly corresponds to TRBD2 (7 bases). This TCR came from a human donor in good health (CMV status not recorded). Some clones in this sample may be carry-over from other donors' samples. Here the CDR3 DNA reads TGTGCCAGCAGTTTGCTAGTGGGGGGGCGGAGCTCCTACAATGAGCAGTTCTTC. Translation: CASSLLVGGRSSYNEQFF.